This T cell receptor (beta chain) derives from a study of control samples from healthy donors and cancer patients. Using immunoSEQ multiplex PCR, the repertoire was profiled, and TCRdb retains in-frame clones only, with some absent. The sample has 160,000 or so clones, 94% seen once. V dropped 7 bases and J dropped 2 bases, with 17 bases sitting between them. Germline values: CDR1 MNHEY, CDR2 SVGAGI. The CDR3 length is 15 residues. V is TRBV6-5 and J is TRBJ1-1; TRBD1 is a possible D gene (5 bases). The sequenced material came from blood. The TCR comes from a woman in her thirties or forties in good health. This CDR3 reads CASKGGDSLNTEAFF. The CDR3 coding sequence is TGTGCCAGCAAGGGAGGTGACAGCCTAAACACTGAAGCTTTCTTT.